This passage covers 32 T cell receptor beta chains from one sample sequenced in a study of blood T cell repertoires in COVID-19. The table came from immunoSEQ multiplex PCR; TCRdb's copy has only in-frame clones and leaves some out. The sample lists 200,000 to 250,000 clones; over 70% were seen once. The sequenced sample consisted of peripheral blood. The receptors were gathered from a woman in her 70s with acute or convalescent COVID-19.

The V call is TRBV11-1, the J call TRBJ2-2, with 7 bases identical to TRBD1. Germline-derived CDR1 and CDR2 are SGHAT and FQDESV (reference sequence). The CDR3 runs 14 residues. Germline trimming cut 7 bases from V and 4 bases from J; bases unmatched to any gene: 6. CDR3 loop: CASMLQGLTGELFF. The CDR3 region has the DNA TGTGCCAGCATGTTACAGGGGCTCACCGGGGAGCTGTTTTTT.

CDR3 sequence: CASSPFRTGRTGNTIYF. In DNA, the CDR3 is TGTGCCAGCTCACCATTCAGAACAGGGCGGACTGGAAACACCATATATTTT. V gene TRBV18 combines with J gene TRBJ1-3; TRBD1 is a possible D gene (6 bases). Germline-derived CDR1 and CDR2 are KGHSH and LQKENI. The CDR3 contains 17 residues. With 2 bases removed from V and 2 bases from J, the gap between germline ends came to 16 bases.

The genes are TRBV5-1 and TRBJ2-1, with D perhaps matching TRBD1 (6 bases). CDR1 SGHRS and CDR2 YFSETQ come from the germline V gene. CDR3 length: 15 amino acids. Deletions cut 0 bases from V and 6 bases from J, with 13 bases between. CDR3 sequence (DNA): TGCGCCAGCAGCTTGGTGGGGGCCATGCTCAATGAGCAGTTCTTC. Translating gives CASSLVGAMLNEQFF.

The V gene is TRBV19, the J gene TRBJ1-5; TRBD1 matches at 10 bases. CDR3 length: 16 residues. After removal of 5 bases from V and 9 bases from J, the junction contained 13 bases not matched to a gene. CDR1 and CDR2 from the germline V gene are LNHDA and SQIVND (reference sequence). The CDR3: CASSLRTGGRISPQHF. The DNA for the CDR3 is TGTGCCAGTAGTCTACGGACAGGGGGGAGGATTTCGCCCCAGCATTTT.

The chain joins TRBV27 to TRBJ2-1; 8 bases line up with TRBD1. The trim removed 2 bases at V and 10 bases at J, leaving 7 bases unmatched. Germline values: CDR1 MNHEY, CDR2 SMNVEV (reference sequence). The CDR3 consists of 14 residues. The CDR3 bases are TGTGCCAGCAGTTTAAACCAGGGGGCCAGAGAGCAGTTCTTC. Amino acid sequence: CASSLNQGAREQFF.

The sample holds one count of this clone. The chain combines TRBV4-1 with TRBJ1-2, with D perhaps matching TRBD1 (6 bases). The V end lost 5 bases, the J end lost 4 bases, and 17 bases lay between the germline ends. The CDR3 has 15 amino acids. Germline CDR1 reads MGHRA; CDR2 reads YSYEKL. CDR3 amino acids: CASSKQQGVGYGYTF. CDR3 DNA: TGCGCCAGCAGCAAGCAACAGGGAGTGGGCTATGGCTACACCTTC.

The chain combines TRBV7-2 with TRBJ2-7; D gene ambiguous. Germline V lookup: CDR1 SGHTA, CDR2 FQGNSA. V dropped 5 bases and J dropped 3 bases, with 11 bases sitting between them. This CDR3 comprises 13 residues. The CDR3 coding sequence is TGTGCCAGCAGCCCTCGGGTCCGCTACGAGCAGTACTTC. Encoded protein: CASSPRVRYEQYF.

The chain links TRBV3-1 (or the pseudogene TRBV3-2) to TRBJ1-2; weak D call: TRBD1 (6 bases). This CDR3 comprises 13 residues. Germline V gene lookup returns CDR1 LGHDT and CDR2 YNNKEL (reference sequence). V lost 2 bases and J lost 8, with 12 bases in between. The CDR3 spells CASSQYLGGGYTF. The CDR3 DNA follows: TGTGCCAGCAGCCAATATCTTGGGGGCGGCTACACCTTC.

CDR3 sequence reads: CASSFRSNTEAFF. In DNA form, the CDR3 reads TGCGCCAGCAGCTTTAGGAGTAACACTGAAGCTTTCTTT. The V call is TRBV5-1, the J call TRBJ1-1; D remains ambiguous. V gave up 2 bases and J gave up 2 bases, with 7 bases separating them. Germline V CDR1 and CDR2: SGHRS, YFSETQ. The CDR3 totals 13 residues.

The chain is built from TRBV11-1 and TRBJ2-5, with 8 bases matching TRBD1. The ends lost 3 bases at V and 4 bases at J; junction bases unmatched: 7. Germline CDR1 and CDR2: SGHAT and FQDESV (reference sequence). The CDR3 runs 15 residues. CDR3 coding DNA: TGTGCCAGCAGCTTCATCGGACAGGGACGAGAGACCCAGTACTTC. Protein sequence: CASSFIGQGRETQYF.

The table lists this clone with a few counts. The J gene is TRBJ2-2, the V gene TRBV10-1, with TRBD2 as a possible D gene (5 bases). Germline CDR1 is WNHNN and CDR2 is SYGVQD (reference sequence). This CDR3 region has 15 residues. The V end was cut by 4 bases, the J end by 1 base, with 10 bases between. The CDR3 bases are TGCGCCAGCAGTGGCAACAGCGGGAACACCGGGGAGCTGTTTTTT. Amino acids: CASSGNSGNTGELFF.

The chain employs TRBV19 and TRBJ2-3, with 9 bases matching TRBD1. This CDR3 has 16 residues. The J segment lost 3 bases and the V segment lost 9 bases, leaving 13 bases of the junction unmatched. Germline loops: CDR1 LNHDA, CDR2 SQIVND (reference sequence). The CDR3 coding sequence is TGTGCCAGCCTCCTCCTCACAGGGGGCAGGACAGATACGCAGTATTTT. Translation gives CASLLLTGGRTDTQYF.

This chain joins TRBV6-5 and TRBJ2-7, with 7 bases aligning to TRBD1. Germline values: CDR1 MNHEY, CDR2 SVGAGI. V was clipped by 6 bases and J by 0 bases; unmatched bases: 5. The CDR3 covers 14 residues. This CDR3 reads CASRTGTYSYEQYF. The CDR3 DNA sequence: TGTGCCAGCAGGACAGGGACGTACTCCTACGAGCAGTACTTC.

This clone has only a few counts. This sequence joins TRBV5-6 and TRBJ2-3, with 7 bases identical to TRBD1. The CDR3 sequence is 17 residues long. With V trimmed by 4 bases and J by 6 bases, 17 bases remained unmatched. Germline CDR1 reads SGHDT; CDR2 reads YYEEEE. CDR3 residues: CASSDPIGTAAADTQYF. The CDR3 nucleotides read TGTGCCAGCAGCGACCCGATTGGGACAGCCGCGGCCGATACGCAGTATTTT.

This clone was observed once. This chain connects TRBV5-5 to TRBJ2-4; 11 bases line up with TRBD2. Germline V gives CDR1 SGHKS, CDR2 YYEKEE (reference sequence). Trimming took 2 bases from V and 2 from J; bases not matched to a gene: 9. The CDR3 is 18 amino acids. The CDR3 is CASSFVSGGAVTKNIQYF. DNA for the CDR3: TGTGCCAGCAGCTTTGTTAGCGGGGGGGCAGTGACCAAAAACATTCAGTACTTC.

The chain combines TRBV2 with TRBJ1-4; D possibly corresponds to TRBD1 (5 bases). V was cut by 6 bases and J by 0 bases, with 8 bases left in between. Germline assignment: CDR1 SNHLY and CDR2 FYNNEI. The CDR3 is 14 residues long. The CDR3, as DNA: TGTGCCAGCAGGTGGACATCAACTAATGAAAAACTGTTTTTT. As protein: CASRWTSTNEKLFF.

This clone appeared a few times. The chain joins TRBV12-3 or TRBV12-4 to TRBJ1-6, with D unresolved. This CDR3 spans 13 amino acids. V lost 1 base, J lost 8 bases, and 6 bases lay in between. Here the CDR3 DNA reads TGTGCCAGCAGTTTAGGGGCAGATTCACCCCTCCACTTT. Amino acids: CASSLGADSPLHF.

This sequence joins TRBV20-1 and TRBJ2-1; D possibly corresponds to TRBD1 (5 bases). The CDR3 runs to 11 residues. V lost 6 bases, J lost 9 bases, and 12 bases lay in between. CDR1 is DFQATT and CDR2 is SNEGSKA in the germline V gene (reference sequence). CDR3 DNA sequence: TGCAGTGCCCCGGACACTACTGAGCAGTTCTTC. It yields the protein CSAPDTTEQFF.

The J gene is TRBJ1-2, the V gene TRBV5-5, with D possibly matching TRBD1 (6 bases). The CDR3 contains 14 residues. Trimming removed 4 bases at V and 4 bases at J, with 14 bases between. Per the germline V gene, CDR1 is SGHKS and CDR2 is YYEKEE (reference sequence). CDR3 DNA: TGTGCCAGCAGCCCCCAGACAGGACGCTATGGCTACACCTTC. Translation: CASSPQTGRYGYTF.

This clone has just one count. V is TRBV10-3 and J is TRBJ1-6; maybe TRBD1 (6 bases). Germline V gene sequence: CDR1 ENHRY, CDR2 SYGVKD. The ends were cut back, 0 bases at V and 7 bases at J, with 7 bases in the middle. CDR3 length: 14 amino acids. The CDR3 DNA sequence: TGTGCCATCAGTGAGTCTACAGGGAATTCACCCCTCCACTTT. Translating it yields CAISESTGNSPLHF.

A note on this clone: Other DNA sequences within the sample encode an identical CDR3. The chain links TRBV9 to TRBJ2-3, with unresolved D. CDR1 and CDR2 (germline): SGDLS, YYNGEE. The CDR3 length is 13 residues. V was trimmed by 3 bases and J by 1 base, leaving 6 bases between them. The CDR3: CASSGGRTDTQYF. CDR3 DNA: TGTGCCAGCAGCGGAGGCCGCACAGATACGCAGTATTTT.

The V call is TRBV11-2, the J call TRBJ2-5; TRBD2 might be the D (7 bases). Germline CDR1 is SGHAT and CDR2 is FQNNGV. This CDR3 has 15 residues. V lost 5 bases, J lost 2 bases, and 15 bases lay in between. The CDR3 DNA sequence: TGTGCCAGCAGCCCCGGACTAGGGGGACAAGAGACCCAGTACTTC. Translated: CASSPGLGGQETQYF.

The CDR3 reads CASSAGTGSYEQYF. The CDR3 region has the DNA TGTGCCAGCAGCGCCGGGACAGGAAGCTACGAGCAGTACTTC. The J gene is TRBJ2-7, the V gene TRBV7-9; 8 bases are shared with TRBD1. The V gene end was trimmed by 5 bases and the J gene end by 3 bases; junction bases not matched to a gene: 6. The CDR3 has 14 amino acids. Germline CDR1 and CDR2: SEHNR and FQNEAQ (reference sequence).

The V gene is TRBV6-4, the J gene TRBJ1-1; the D is unclear. This CDR3 has 13 amino acids. CDR1 and CDR2 (germline): MRHNA, SNTAGT. The V end lost 4 bases, the J end lost 2 bases, and 8 bases lay between the germline ends. CDR3: CASSASVNTEAFF. In DNA form, the CDR3 reads TGTGCCAGCAGTGCATCAGTTAACACTGAAGCTTTCTTT.

The rearrangement joins TRBV28 to TRBJ1-4; a weak D match, TRBD1 (5 bases). Germline V lookup: CDR1 MDHEN, CDR2 SYDVKM. Trimming stripped 7 bases from V and 6 bases from J, with 21 bases between. The CDR3 loop spans 16 amino acids. For the CDR3, the DNA is TGTGCCAGCAACCACCCTCCCGGCGGGGGATATGAAAAACTGTTTTTT. This gives the protein CASNHPPGGGYEKLFF.

A few counts support this clone. The V call is TRBV5-1, the J call TRBJ2-7; 14 bases match TRBD2. Germline CDR1 reads SGHRS; CDR2 reads YFSETQ. The V gene end was trimmed by 2 bases and the J gene end by 3 bases; junction bases not matched to a gene: 4. The CDR3 length is 16 residues. CDR3 sequence: CASSLYGLAGGYEQYF. In DNA form, the CDR3 reads TGCGCCAGCAGCTTATACGGACTAGCGGGGGGCTACGAGCAGTACTTC.

The rearrangement uses TRBV3-1 (or the pseudogene TRBV3-2) and TRBJ1-5, with 8 bases fitting TRBD1. The CDR3 has 16 residues. V lost 4 bases to trimming and J lost 2 bases; unmatched junction nucleotides: 7. The germline CDR1 and CDR2 sequences are LGHDT and YNNKEL (reference sequence). CDR3: CASSPYDRGGNQPQHF. In DNA form, the CDR3 reads TGTGCCAGCAGCCCCTACGACAGGGGAGGCAATCAGCCCCAGCATTTT.

The CDR3: CASSQDIWAESSYEQYF. The CDR3 DNA reads TGTGCCAGCAGCCAAGATATCTGGGCCGAAAGCTCCTACGAGCAGTACTTC. V usage is TRBV3-1 (or the pseudogene TRBV3-2) and J usage is TRBJ2-7, with D unclear. The germline V gene encodes CDR1 LGHDT and CDR2 YNNKEL (reference sequence). Trimming cost V 0 bases and J 0 bases, with 15 bases left between them. The CDR3 spans 17 residues.

V is TRBV7-2 and J is TRBJ2-3; TRBD1 agrees at 10 bases. Per germline, CDR1 SGHTA and CDR2 FQGNSA. The CDR3 contains 15 residues. The trim removed 7 bases at V and 10 bases at J, leaving 14 bases unmatched. CDR3 in DNA: TGTGCCAGCAACACAGACAGGGGGCAGTTTCTCTCGCAGTATTTT. It translates to CASNTDRGQFLSQYF.

The V gene is TRBV4-1, the J gene TRBJ2-7; no clear D gene. The germline V gene encodes CDR1 MGHRA and CDR2 YSYEKL. This CDR3 has 15 amino acids. Trimming left V 4 bases short and J 0 bases short, with 13 bases between. This CDR3 is CASSRSAQSSYEQYF. CDR3 nucleotides: TGCGCCAGCAGCCGTTCAGCGCAAAGCTCCTACGAGCAGTACTTC.

This clone was recorded only once. The chain uses TRBV25-1 and TRBJ2-4; 7 bases agree with TRBD1. CDR1 and CDR2 (germline): MGHDK, SYGVNS. The CDR3 spans 13 residues. Germline trimming cut 2 bases from V and 6 bases from J; bases unmatched to any gene: 1. CDR3 nucleotides: TGTGCCAGCAGTGAAGGGACAGTAAACATTCAGTACTTC. The encoded protein is CASSEGTVNIQYF.

The chain joins TRBV11-2 to TRBJ1-5; no clear D gene. Trimming stripped 3 bases from V and 6 bases from J, with 9 bases between. This CDR3 contains 13 residues. The germline CDR1 and CDR2 sequences are SGHAT and FQNNGV. The CDR3 reads CASSFHGLQPQHF. In DNA, the CDR3 is TGTGCCAGCAGCTTCCACGGTCTTCAGCCCCAGCATTTT. Full variable domain (missing parts from reference TRBV11-2 and TRBJ1-5): EAGVAQSPRYKIIEKRQSVAFWCNPISGHATLYWYQQILGQGPKLLIQFQNNGVVDDSQLPKDRFSAERLKGVDSTLKIQPAKLEDSAVYLCASSFHGLQPQHFGDGTRLSIL.